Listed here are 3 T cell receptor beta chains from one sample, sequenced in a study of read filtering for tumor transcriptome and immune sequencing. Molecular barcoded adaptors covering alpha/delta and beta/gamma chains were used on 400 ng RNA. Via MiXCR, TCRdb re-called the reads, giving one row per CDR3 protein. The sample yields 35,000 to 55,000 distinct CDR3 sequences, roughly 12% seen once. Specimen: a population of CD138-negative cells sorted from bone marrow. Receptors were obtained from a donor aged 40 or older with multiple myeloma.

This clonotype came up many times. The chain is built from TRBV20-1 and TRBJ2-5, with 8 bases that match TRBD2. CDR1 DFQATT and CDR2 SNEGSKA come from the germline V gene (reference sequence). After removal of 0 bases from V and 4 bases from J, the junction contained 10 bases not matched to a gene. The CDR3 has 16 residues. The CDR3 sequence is CSARDLSREGGETQYF. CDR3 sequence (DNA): TGCAGTGCTAGAGATCTTTCTCGGGAGGGGGGAGAGACCCAGTACTTC.

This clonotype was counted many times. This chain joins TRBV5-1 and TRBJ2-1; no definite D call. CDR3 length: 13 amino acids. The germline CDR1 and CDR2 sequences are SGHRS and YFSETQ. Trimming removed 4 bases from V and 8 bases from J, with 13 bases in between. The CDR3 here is CASSPGPRDEQFF. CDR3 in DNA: TGCGCCAGCAGCCCCGGGCCCCGGGATGAGCAGTTCTTC. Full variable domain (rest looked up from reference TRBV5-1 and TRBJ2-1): KAGVTQTPRYLIKTRGQQVTLSCSPISGHRSVSWYQQTPGQGLQFLFEYFSETQRNKGNFPGRFSGRQFSNSRSEMNVSTLELGDSALYLCASSPGPRDEQFFGPGTRLTVL.

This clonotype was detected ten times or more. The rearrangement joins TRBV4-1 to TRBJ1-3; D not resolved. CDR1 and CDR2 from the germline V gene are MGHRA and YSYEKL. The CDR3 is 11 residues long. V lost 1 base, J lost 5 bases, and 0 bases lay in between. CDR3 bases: TGCGCCAGCAGCCAAGGAAACACCATATATTTT. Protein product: CASSQGNTIYF.